This T cell receptor (beta chain) originates from a study of blood T cells in healthy people across ages. Across the whole study: Template switching recovered approximately one barcoded beta molecule for every two T cells.

Findings of the study overall: The unsorted PBMCs prevented any conclusive comparison of naive versus antigen-experienced cells.

Donors were systemically healthy Caucasian individuals from Russia aged roughly 6 to 90 years. To note about this clonotype: Its antigen is still unknown.

The authors ran a second PCR of 7 to 11 cycles using a sample-barcoded 5' primer and a J-beta primer mix. Via MiXCR, TCRdb re-called the 5' RACE reads, giving one row per CDR3 protein. The sample holds 790,000 or so distinct CDR3 sequences; approximately 53% are singletons and the top ten take about 26%. V gave up 0 bases and J gave up 0 bases, with 8 bases separating them. CDR3 length: 15 residues. Germline loops: CDR1 LNHNV, CDR2 YYDKDF (reference sequence). Sequencing was done on a sample of blood. This sequence joins TRBV15 and TRBJ2-5, with no clear D. This TCR derives from a man aged 35-49 years in good health. The CDR3, as DNA: TGTGCCACCAGCAGAGATCTCGGTGACCAAGAGACCCAGTACTTC. As protein: CATSRDLGDQETQYF. The whole variable domain, remainder taken from reference TRBV15 and TRBJ2-5, is DAMVIQNPRYQVTQFGKPVTLSCSQTLNHNVMYWYQQKSSQAPKLLFHYYDKDFNNEADTPDNFQSRRPNTSFCFLDIRSPGLGDTAMYLCATSRDLGDQETQYFGPGTRLLVL.